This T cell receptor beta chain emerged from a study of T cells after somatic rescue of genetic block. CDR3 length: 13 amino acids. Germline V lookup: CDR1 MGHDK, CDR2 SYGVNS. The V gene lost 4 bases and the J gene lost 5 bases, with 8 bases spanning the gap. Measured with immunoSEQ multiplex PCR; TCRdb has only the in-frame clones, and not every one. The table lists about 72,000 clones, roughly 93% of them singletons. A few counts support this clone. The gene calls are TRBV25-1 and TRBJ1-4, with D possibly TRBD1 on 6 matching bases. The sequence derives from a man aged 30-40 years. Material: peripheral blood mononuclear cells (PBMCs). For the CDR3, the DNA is TGTGCCAGCAGTGTAGGGGGGAATGAAAAACTGTTTTTT. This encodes CASSVGGNEKLFF.